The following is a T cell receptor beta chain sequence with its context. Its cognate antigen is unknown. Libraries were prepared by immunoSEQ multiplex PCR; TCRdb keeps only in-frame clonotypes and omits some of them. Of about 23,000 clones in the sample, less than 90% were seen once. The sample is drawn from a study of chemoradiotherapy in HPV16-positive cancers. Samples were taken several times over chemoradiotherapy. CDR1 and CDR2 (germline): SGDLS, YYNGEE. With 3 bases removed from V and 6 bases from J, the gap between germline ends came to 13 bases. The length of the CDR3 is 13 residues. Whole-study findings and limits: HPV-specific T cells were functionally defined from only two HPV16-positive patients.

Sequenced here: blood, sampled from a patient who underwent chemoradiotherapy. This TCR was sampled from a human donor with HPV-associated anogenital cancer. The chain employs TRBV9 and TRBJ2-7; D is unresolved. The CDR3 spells CASSASNAGEQYF. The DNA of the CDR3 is TGTGCCAGCAGCGCCAGTAACGCCGGCGAGCAGTACTTC. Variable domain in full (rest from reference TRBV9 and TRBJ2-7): DSGVTQTPKHLITATGQRVTLRCSPRSGDLSVYWYQQSLDQGLQFLIQYYNGEERAKGNILERFSAQQFPDLHSELNLSSLELGDSALYFCASSASNAGEQYFGPGTRLTVT.